The TCR beta chain under discussion was sequenced for a study of blood T cells in healthy people across ages. The V and J ends lost 3 bases and 8 bases respectively, with 10 bases between them. Germline V gene sequence: CDR1 MDHEN, CDR2 SYDVKM. This CDR3 contains 13 residues. A J-beta primer mix and a sample-barcoded 5' primer were used in a second PCR of roughly 7 to 12 cycles. TCRdb redid the calling of the 5' RACE reads with MiXCR, one entry per CDR3 protein. The sample has 730,000 or so distinct CDR3 sequences; roughly 43% are singletons. Sample: blood. The chain couples TRBV28 to TRBJ1-4; D uncertain. The TCR sequence derives from an older man in good health. The CDR3 sequence is CASSFPRGEKLFF. The DNA of the CDR3 is TGTGCCAGCAGTTTTCCACGCGGGGAAAAACTGTTTTTT.